This T cell receptor (beta chain) was recorded in a study of identifying expanded T cells in peripheral blood. A single count supports this clone. No antigen is known for it. Clones were sequenced by immunoSEQ multiplex PCR, and TCRdb holds only the in-frame ones, with some missing. The data hold 60,000 or so clones, with roughly four fifths observed a single time. Broader study findings: Variance in clone template counts between two-week samples significantly increased with total template count across all healthy donors. Technical replicates showed approximately 1.2 changed clones; roughly two weeks about 16.4; four weeks 19.

V lost 4 bases and J lost 3, with 7 bases in between. Germline V gene lookup returns CDR1 LNHNV and CDR2 YYDKDF (reference sequence). The CDR3 is 13 residues long. Healthy donors had no documented immune events, such as infections, while sampled. The sample taken for sequencing was blood. This chain joins TRBV15 and TRBJ1-5; D is unclear. This sequence was found in a person aged 18-69 years in good health. The CDR3 region is CATSTGPNQPQHF. Here the CDR3 DNA reads TGTGCCACCAGCACCGGACCCAATCAGCCCCAGCATTTT. The complete variable domain, with remaining parts taken from reference TRBV15 and TRBJ1-5, reads DAMVIQNPRYQVTQFGKPVTLSCSQTLNHNVMYWYQQKSSQAPKLLFHYYDKDFNNEADTPDNFQSRRPNTSFCFLDIRSPGLGDTAMYLCATSTGPNQPQHFGDGTRLSIL.